Listed here are 26 T cell receptor beta chains from one sample, sequenced in a study of identical twins. Each CDR3 protein gets one entry after TCRdb re-called the 5' RACE reads with MiXCR. The sample shows fewer than 500,000 distinct CDR3 sequences, approximately 24% of them seen only once. These sequences were also reported in another study, on T cells expressing NK-cell markers.

The specimen sequenced was CD4+ T cells sorted from blood. Every receptor here comes from a woman aged 18-29 years in good health.

The rearrangement links TRBV5-1 to TRBJ2-3; possibly TRBD1 for D (6 bases). The ends were cut back, 4 bases at V and 7 bases at J, with 13 bases in the middle. CDR3 length: 13 amino acids. Germline CDR1 SGHRS, CDR2 YFSETQ. The CDR3 here is CASSTDRFYTQYF. CDR3 sequence (DNA): TGCGCCAGCAGCACTGACAGGTTCTATACGCAGTATTTT. Combining the CDR3 with reference TRBV5-1 and TRBJ2-3 gives the whole variable domain KAGVTQTPRYLIKTRGQQVTLSCSPISGHRSVSWYQQTPGQGLQFLFEYFSETQRNKGNFPGRFSGRQFSNSRSEMNVSTLELGDSALYLCASSTDRFYTQYFGPGTRLTVL.

In this sample, this clonotype turned up many times. This rearrangement joins TRBV27 to TRBJ1-2; weak D call: TRBD1 (6 bases). V gave up 3 bases and J gave up 6 bases, with 11 bases separating them. Per germline, CDR1 MNHEY and CDR2 SMNVEV (reference sequence). CDR3 length equals 13 residues. CDR3 amino acids: CASSFNREDGYTF. The DNA of the CDR3 is TGTGCCAGCAGTTTTAACAGGGAGGATGGCTACACCTTC.

The chain couples TRBV25-1 to TRBJ2-7, with D possibly matching TRBD1 (5 bases). V was pared by 6 bases and J by 2 bases, with 11 bases between. The V gene's germline CDR1 is MGHDK and CDR2 SYGVNS. The CDR3 contains 13 residues. CDR3 in DNA: TGTGCCAGCAGCCGACAGTTAGCCTACGAGCAGTACTTC. Translation: CASSRQLAYEQYF.

This clonotype appeared a few times. The gene calls are TRBV7-2 and TRBJ2-5, with D hard to call. The V gene's germline CDR1 is SGHTA and CDR2 FQGNSA. This CDR3 has 13 amino acids. The ends were cut back, 1 base at V and 6 bases at J, with 9 bases in the middle. The CDR3 nucleotides are TGTGCCAGCAGCTTAGTAGTCGAGCAGACCCAGTACTTC. As protein: CASSLVVEQTQYF.

The rearrangement joins TRBV6-1 to TRBJ1-2, with D unclear. CDR1 is MNHNS and CDR2 is SASEGT in the germline V gene. V dropped 0 bases and J dropped 6 bases, with 8 bases sitting between them. This CDR3 spans 13 amino acids. The CDR3 nucleotides read TGTGCCAGCAGTGAAGCGCTTCTTGATGGCTACACCTTC. Its translation: CASSEALLDGYTF.

This clonotype came up a few times. The rearrangement uses TRBV12-3 or TRBV12-4 and TRBJ2-5; 7 nucleotides agree with TRBD2. This CDR3 is built from 16 residues. V lost 6 bases, J lost 4 bases, and 14 bases stayed unmatched. CDR3 DNA: TGTGCCAGCAGCGCACAATCGGGGGGAAGGGGAGAGACCCAGTACTTC. This codes for CASSAQSGGRGETQYF.

This clonotype was detected only a few times. The chain links TRBV5-1 to TRBJ2-1; 8 nucleotides match TRBD1. Germline CDR1 is SGHRS and CDR2 is YFSETQ. The CDR3 has 17 residues. J lost 4 bases, V lost 3 bases, and 12 bases had no gene match. CDR3 DNA: TGCGCCAGCAGCTCCCTCAGGGGGCAGGGGGCGTACAATGAGCAGTTCTTC. Translated: CASSSLRGQGAYNEQFF.

The sample holds a few counts of this clonotype. V and J are TRBV7-2 and TRBJ2-5, with a possible D match to TRBD2 (5 bases). The germline V and J ends were trimmed by 1 base and 4 bases, with 16 bases remaining between them. From germline, CDR1 is SGHTA and CDR2 FQGNSA. The CDR3 has 16 residues. CDR3 loop: CASSLGLGRVGETQYF. CDR3 DNA: TGTGCCAGCAGCTTAGGTTTAGGGAGAGTCGGAGAGACCCAGTACTTC.

This clonotype was observed a few times. V is TRBV11-2 and J is TRBJ2-2; 8 bases are a match to TRBD1. The CDR3 contains 14 residues. In germline, CDR1 is SGHAT, CDR2 FQNNGV. With 3 bases clipped from V and 6 bases from J, the junction kept 3 bases outside the gene matches. The CDR3 reads CASSFTGGSGELFF. The CDR3 DNA is TGTGCCAGCAGCTTTACAGGGGGTTCCGGGGAGCTGTTTTTT.

The chain couples TRBV27 to TRBJ1-1, with 9 bases that match TRBD1. CDR1 and CDR2 (germline): MNHEY, SMNVEV (reference sequence). The CDR3 runs 15 residues. J lost 4 bases, V lost 4 bases, and 7 bases had no gene match. CDR3 coding DNA: TGTGCCAGCAGTTCGCCGGGACAGGGAACCACTGAAGCTTTCTTT. Its translation is CASSSPGQGTTEAFF.

The chain employs TRBV6-2 or TRBV6-3 and TRBJ2-7; 11 positions match TRBD2. Per germline, CDR1 MNHEY and CDR2 SVGEGT. The CDR3 totals 15 residues. The V and J ends lost 8 bases and 6 bases, in that order; junction bases with no gene match: 12. CDR3 residues: CASRAFGLAGGEQYF. The CDR3, as DNA: TGTGCCAGCCGGGCTTTCGGACTAGCGGGTGGCGAGCAGTACTTC.

The gene calls are TRBV12-3 or TRBV12-4 and TRBJ1-5; D gene uncertain. Trimming cost V 5 bases and J 9 bases, with 11 bases left between them. This CDR3 is built from 12 residues. In nucleotides, the CDR3 is TGTGCCAGCAGTCAGGACCCCGGGCCCCAGCATTTT. Its protein product is CASSQDPGPQHF.

This sequence joins TRBV20-1 and TRBJ2-2, with 15 bases lining up with TRBD2. There are 18 residues in the CDR3. Germline V gene lookup returns CDR1 DFQATT and CDR2 SNEGSKA (reference sequence). Losses at the gene ends were 3 bases for V and 1 base for J; bases not matched to a gene: 6. The CDR3 region has the DNA TGCAGTGCTAGGGGGTGGACTAGCGGGAGGGGGAACACCGGGGAGCTGTTTTTT. Protein product: CSARGWTSGRGNTGELFF.

At least ten counts were recorded for this clonotype. The chain employs TRBV3-1 and TRBJ1-5; no clear D gene. Germline CDR1 and CDR2: LGHDT and YNNKEL (reference sequence). This CDR3 is built from 13 residues. Trimming pared 0 bases from V and 4 bases from J, leaving 4 bases between. The CDR3 DNA reads as TGTGCCAGCAGCCAAGATCTTAATCAGCCCCAGCATTTT. Its protein product is CASSQDLNQPQHF.

The chain couples TRBV6-1 to TRBJ2-2, with 7 bases that match TRBD1. Germline V gene sequence: CDR1 MNHNS, CDR2 SASEGT. With 8 bases clipped from V and 4 bases from J, the junction kept 7 bases outside the gene matches. The CDR3 contains 14 residues. Written as DNA, the CDR3 is TGTGCCAGCGTCGACAGGGCTGGCACCGGGGAGCTGTTTTTT. Translation: CASVDRAGTGELFF.

This clonotype appeared a few times. The chain joins TRBV11-3 to TRBJ1-1; tentative D call: TRBD1 (6 bases). The CDR3 runs to 13 residues. Trimming cost V 4 bases and J 7 bases, with 13 bases left between them. Per germline, CDR1 SGHNT and CDR2 YENEEA. Here the CDR3 DNA reads TGTGCCAGCAGCTCTTACAGGGACGGTGAAGCTTTCTTT. Encoded protein: CASSSYRDGEAFF.

In this sample, this clonotype turned up many times. V and J are TRBV29-1 and TRBJ2-3; 9 bases match TRBD2. The V gene end was trimmed by 1 base and the J gene end by 2 bases; junction bases not matched to a gene: 7. This CDR3 region has 16 residues. In germline, CDR1 is SQVTM, CDR2 ANQGSEA. CDR3 amino acids: CSVEGLPGLATDTQYF. In DNA form, the CDR3 reads TGCAGCGTTGAAGGGTTGCCGGGACTAGCCACAGATACGCAGTATTTT.

The CDR3 is CASSLGQAGGVETQYF. CDR3 DNA: TGCGCCAGCAGCTTGGGACAAGCGGGAGGAGTAGAGACCCAGTACTTC. The chain joins TRBV5-1 to TRBJ2-5, with TRBD2 matching 9 bases. The CDR3 length is 16 residues. Germline trimming cut 0 bases from V and 4 bases from J; bases unmatched to any gene: 7. Germline V CDR1 and CDR2: SGHRS, YFSETQ.

This clonotype was observed a few times. The rearrangement uses TRBV20-1 and TRBJ2-3; the D is unclear. The length of the CDR3 is 16 residues. The germline V gene has CDR1 DFQATT and CDR2 SNEGSKA (reference sequence). Trimming took off 0 bases at V and 0 bases at J, with 13 bases between the two ends. The CDR3 DNA sequence: TGCAGTGCTAGAGACGTCGCGCGTACTAGCACAGATACGCAGTATTTT. It codes for CSARDVARTSTDTQYF.

There are many counts of this clonotype. The chain uses TRBV3-1 and TRBJ2-1, with D uncertain. This CDR3 comprises 13 residues. CDR1 is LGHDT, CDR2 YNNKEL, per germline (reference sequence). V was shortened by 1 base and J by 3 bases, with 4 bases between the two germline ends. The CDR3, as DNA: TGTGCCAGCAGCCAAGGCTACTACAATGAGCAGTTCTTC. This codes for CASSQGYYNEQFF.

J is TRBJ1-1 and V is TRBV5-1; D unclear. In germline, CDR1 is SGHRS, CDR2 YFSETQ. The V end lost 2 bases, the J end lost 3 bases, and 8 bases lay between the germline ends. The CDR3 consists of 13 residues. The CDR3 DNA is TGCGCCAGCAGCTTTTCTTCCGACACTGAAGCTTTCTTT. The encoded protein is CASSFSSDTEAFF.

The rearrangement joins TRBV19 to TRBJ1-5; D gene ambiguous. The CDR3 extends over 14 amino acids. V was pared by 3 bases and J by 0 bases, with 6 bases between. CDR1 and CDR2 (germline): LNHDA, SQIVND (reference sequence). CDR3 in amino acids: CASSMTNSNQPQHF. The CDR3 bases are TGTGCCAGTAGTATGACAAATAGCAATCAGCCCCAGCATTTT.

In its sample, this clonotype was seen a few times. The chain combines TRBV12-3 or TRBV12-4 with TRBJ1-1; tentatively, D is TRBD1 (6 bases). V lost 5 bases and J 2 bases, leaving 15 bases between the germline ends. This CDR3 region has 15 residues. The CDR3 reads CASSINRAVNTEAFF. DNA of the CDR3: TGTGCCAGCAGTATCAACAGGGCTGTAAACACTGAAGCTTTCTTT.

This clonotype was seen ten or more times. The rearrangement links TRBV20-1 to TRBJ2-6; D call uncertain. The germline CDR1 and CDR2 sequences are DFQATT and SNEGSKA (reference sequence). The CDR3 has 16 amino acids. The V gene lost 1 base and the J gene lost 0 bases, with 10 bases spanning the gap. The CDR3 reads CSARVGSPSGANVLTF. CDR3 in DNA: TGCAGTGCTAGAGTCGGTAGTCCCTCTGGGGCCAACGTCCTGACTTTC.

The V call is TRBV10-3, the J call TRBJ1-2; TRBD1 might be the D (5 bases). The CDR3 length is 13 residues. The germline gives CDR1 ENHRY, CDR2 SYGVKD. Trimming removed 8 bases from V and 4 bases from J, with 14 bases in between. The CDR3 sequence is CAIGGRSLYGYTF. The CDR3 nucleotides read TGTGCCATCGGGGGACGGAGCCTCTATGGCTACACCTTC.

Comment on this clonotype: This may arise from a read error, as a much more abundant clone is one base away. This rearrangement joins TRBV6-2 or TRBV6-3 to TRBJ2-6; D might be TRBD1 or TRBD2, each matching 6 bases. In germline, CDR1 is MNHEY, CDR2 SVGEGT. CDR3 length: 15 amino acids. CDR3 loop: CASSYSGTGASVLTF. The CDR3 DNA sequence: TGTGCCAGCAGTTACTCGGGAACGGGGGCCAGCGTCCTGACTTTC.